This note documents a single T cell receptor beta chain sequence. The specificity of this receptor is unknown. No much larger clone is present one base from it, and per-base qualities are unavailable. Relative to germline, V is 1 base shorter and J is 3 bases shorter, with 12 bases between their ends. The CDR3 measures 15 amino acids from cysteine to phenylalanine. The DNA shown is the 45-base CDR3, in frame from base 1. From a lookup of the germline V gene (reference sequence), CDR1 and CDR2 are LGHDT and YNNKEL. Enrolling through a virtual design, the prospective study's participants ranged in age from roughly 18 to 89 years and lived across 20 to 25 United States geographic areas. Cohort assignment in the prospective study relied on participant-reported clinical history from a screening survey and a study questionnaire. Recovered participants in ImmuneRACE Cohort 3 were defined as having two consecutive negative NP/OP PCR tests, clearance from a healthcare professional, or resolution of symptoms. In the prospective study, mobile phlebotomists collected whole blood, serum and a nasopharyngeal or oropharyngeal swab from each participant. Over a roughly 2-month period, participants in the prospective study had the option of providing additional blood draws and questionnaires. Before DNA extraction, prospective study blood samples were shipped either frozen or at room temperature.

TCRbeta CDR3 regions were amplified from genomic DNA by means of the immunoSEQ Assay, a bias-controlled multiplex PCR. From the authors' description of their analysis: Nucleated cell counts per sample were estimated from amplification of reference gene primers within the assay. To quantify the absolute abundance of each unique TCRbeta CDR3 rearrangement, sequence reads were collapsed and filtered. For each sample, productive Simpson clonality was calculated as the square root of Simpson's diversity index across productive rearrangements. In TCRdb, the immuneACCESS table is reduced to in-frame sequences with V and J assigned. These tables do not hold every clone; where another copy was compared, an unresolved V gene accounts for under half, and the others remain unexplained. For V, J and clone size, that table is used; D and trimming come from the DNA. A total of some 250,000 clones appear in this sample, roughly 85% of them only once. 1.9% of the sample belongs to the ten largest clones.

These data originate in a study of blood T cell repertoires in COVID-19 (dated by TCRdb to the early 2020s). Regarding the research as a whole: The collaborator samples originated in the United States, Italy and Spain and spanned the acute and convalescent phases of COVID-19. The dataset comprised deeply sampled blood TCRbeta repertoires from subjects exposed to, actively infected with, or recovered from COVID-19. Samples came from the ongoing ImmuneRACE study (first 160 participants) plus 1,254 subjects from 6 global collaborators. The sample metadata nearly always contained a de-identified subject ID, COVID-19 status, age in years and sex. The repertoires were made available in a free public database intended to serve as a resource for research on the immune response to SARS-CoV-2. Where available, HLA class I and class II types were taken from metadata supplied by the sample provider and were not determined by assay-based typing. The prospective study material was composed of cDNA or gDNA derived from T cells, B-cell-depleted T cells, or PBMCs. The paper's findings and limits, for the study overall: The quantity of clinical and demographic metadata differed by source and by participant and was supplied without curation.

Source material: PBMCs or T cells enriched from blood (not recorded which). The receptor comes from a woman aged 45-65 years who had recovered from COVID-19. Recombination joined TRBV3-1 (or the pseudogene TRBV3-2) with TRBJ1-2; 5 matching bases give a weak D call of TRBD1. The CDR3 region has the sequence CASSQARGVDYGYTF. The DNA sequence is TGTGCCAGCAGCCAAGCTCGGGGGGTTGACTATGGCTACACCTTC.